This note documents a single T cell receptor (beta chain) sequence. Its matching antigen is unknown. Other DNA sequences in the same sample also yield this CDR3. These data belong to a study of shared clonotypes between healthy human individuals. As for the study in general: Used for every donor were three CD4 naive, three CD4 memory, two CD8 naive and one CD8 memory plate. Whole-study results and caveats: Sampling included only blood; tissue repertoires likely differ. Incompleteness in sorted-subset sequencing, despite large depth, was shown by rarefaction.

Produced via immunoSEQ multiplex PCR; TCRdb's table is partial and in-frame only. The table lists more than 2,000,000 clones, roughly nine tenths of them singletons. The germline V gene encodes CDR1 MNHEY and CDR2 SVGAGI. V shed 2 bases and J shed 4 bases, with 8 bases lying between them. The CDR3 loop spans 13 amino acids. The sample comprised naive CD4+ T cells sorted from blood. Subset given: CD45RA+ positively selected. This sequence was found in a man younger than 30 in good health. The chain couples TRBV6-5 to TRBJ1-1; no clear D. The CDR3 loop is CASSYTAGTEAFF. The CDR3 DNA reads TGTGCCAGCAGTTACACGGCCGGCACTGAAGCTTTCTTT.